This T cell receptor (beta chain) appears in the sequencing data of a study of shared clonotypes between healthy human individuals. The CDR3 is made up of 15 amino acids. From germline, CDR1 is WNHNN and CDR2 SYGVQD (reference sequence). The trim removed 6 bases at V and 5 bases at J, leaving 8 bases unmatched. TCRdb's copy holds only in-frame clones and misses some; the assay was immunoSEQ multiplex PCR. This table has some 1 million clones, roughly 80% appearing once. This sequence joins TRBV10-1 and TRBJ2-5; 11 bases line up with TRBD1. The TCR sequence derives from a man aged 18 to 35 in good health. Material for sequencing was memory CD4+ T cells sorted from blood. Indicated subset: CD45RA-negative fraction. For the CDR3, the DNA is TGCGCCAGCAGCGGGACAGGGGGATCGGTGGAGACCCAGTACTTC. This codes for CASSGTGGSVETQYF.